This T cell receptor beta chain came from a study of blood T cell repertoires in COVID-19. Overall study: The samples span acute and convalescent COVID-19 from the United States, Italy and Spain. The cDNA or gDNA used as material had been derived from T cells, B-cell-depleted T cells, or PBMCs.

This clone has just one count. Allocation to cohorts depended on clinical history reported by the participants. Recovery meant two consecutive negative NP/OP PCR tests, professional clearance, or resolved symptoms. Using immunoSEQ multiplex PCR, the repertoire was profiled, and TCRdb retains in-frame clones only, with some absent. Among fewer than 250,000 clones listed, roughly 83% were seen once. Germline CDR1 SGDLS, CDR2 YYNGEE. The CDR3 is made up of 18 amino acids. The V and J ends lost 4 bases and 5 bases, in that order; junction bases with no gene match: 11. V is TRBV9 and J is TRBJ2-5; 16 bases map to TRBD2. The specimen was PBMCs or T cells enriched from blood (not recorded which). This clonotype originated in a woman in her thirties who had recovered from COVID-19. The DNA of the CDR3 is TGTGCCAGCAGCCCCGGGACTAGCGGGAGGGCCGTTTACGAGACCCAGTACTTC. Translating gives CASSPGTSGRAVYETQYF.